The next 17 T cell receptor beta chains were all read from a single sample in a study of shared T cell receptors in the human thymus. Assay used: immunoSEQ multiplex PCR; TCRdb lists only in-frame clones, some missing. The repertoire includes roughly 700,000 clones, more than 75% of them detected once, and 0.0095% to 0.013% sits in the top ten. In addition, the sample was reused for a study of human thymus T cells.

The sample taken for sequencing was thymocytes. The receptor set was obtained from a boy under two years old with a congenital heart defect.

This sequence joins TRBV5-1 and TRBJ2-5, with D perhaps matching TRBD1 (6 bases). From germline, CDR1 is SGHRS and CDR2 YFSETQ. Trimming removed 0 bases from V and 4 bases from J, with 16 bases in between. The CDR3 sequence is 16 residues long. The CDR3 bases are TGCGCCAGCAGCTTGGATGTCCTGGGGGCTGGAGAGACCCAGTACTTC. It translates to CASSLDVLGAGETQYF.

The rearrangement joins TRBV4-2 to TRBJ2-1; 12 bases line up with TRBD2. CDR3 size: 16 residues. Germline V gene data show CDR1 as LGHNA and CDR2 as YNFKEQ. J was trimmed by 8 bases and V by 4 bases; bases with no gene match: 9. CDR3 coding DNA: TGTGCCAGCAGCCGACAACTAGCGGGAGGTATGGATGAGCAGTTCTTC. Protein sequence: CASSRQLAGGMDEQFF.

V gene TRBV13 combines with J gene TRBJ2-7, with D possibly matching TRBD1 (5 bases). CDR1 and CDR2 from the germline V gene are PRHDT and FYEKMQ (reference sequence). The CDR3 runs to 16 residues. Trimming left V 3 bases short and J 3 bases short, with 18 bases between. The CDR3 loop reads CASSFQPATDYYEQYF. CDR3 DNA sequence: TGTGCCAGCAGCTTTCAACCAGCGACAGATTACTACGAGCAGTACTTC.

This chain links TRBV5-1 with TRBJ2-7; D is perhaps TRBD2 (6 bases). This CDR3 has 12 amino acids. Trimming took off 6 bases at V and 4 bases at J, with 11 bases between the two ends. The germline V gene encodes CDR1 SGHRS and CDR2 YFSETQ. CDR3 sequence (DNA): TGCGCCAGCAATTCGGGGGAGTACGAGCAGTACTTC. It codes for CASNSGEYEQYF.

The V and J genes are TRBV21-1 and TRBJ2-7; the table assigns TRBD2, which was not confirmed against the DNA. TRBV21-1 is listed as a pseudogene. The CDR3 extends over 16 amino acids. CDR3 DNA sequence: TGTGCCAGCAGCAAAGTGGTGTCCCCCCGGTATCACGAGCAGTACTTC. It specifies CASSKVVSPRYHEQYF.

The chain carries TRBV5-6 and TRBJ2-7; weak D call: TRBD1 (5 bases). V lost 0 bases, J lost 6 bases, and 22 bases lay in between. Looked up from germline, CDR1 is SGHDT and CDR2 is YYEEEE. This CDR3 is built from 17 residues. The CDR3 spells CASSLAWLDTPPGEQYF. CDR3 bases: TGTGCCAGCAGCTTGGCTTGGTTGGACACCCCTCCTGGCGAGCAGTACTTC.

This chain connects TRBV25-1 to TRBJ2-3; maybe TRBD2 (6 bases). This CDR3 has 14 residues. Germline V gene lookup returns CDR1 MGHDK and CDR2 SYGVNS. V was trimmed by 3 bases and J by 1 base, leaving 8 bases between them. The CDR3 sequence is CASSEEGGTDTQYF. CDR3 nucleotides: TGTGCCAGCAGTGAGGAGGGTGGCACAGATACGCAGTATTTT. Together with reference TRBV25-1 and TRBJ2-3, the CDR3 gives the full variable domain: EADIYQTPRYLVIGTGKKITLECSQTMGHDKMYWYQQDPGMELHLIHYSYGVNSTEKGDLSSESTVSRIRTEHFPLTLESARPSHTSQYLCASSEEGGTDTQYFGPGTRLTVL.

The V call is TRBV6-1, the J call TRBJ2-5, with TRBD1 matching 10 bases. This CDR3 contains 17 residues. CDR1 MNHNS and CDR2 SASEGT come from the germline V gene. V gave up 3 bases and J gave up 7 bases; unmatched junction bases: 14. The CDR3 loop reads CASSDTGTGASRWTQYF. CDR3 nucleotide sequence: TGTGCCAGCAGTGACACCGGGACAGGGGCTTCCCGGTGGACCCAGTACTTC.

The chain couples TRBV7-9 to TRBJ2-1; D is perhaps TRBD2 (6 bases). V shed 4 bases and J shed 5 bases, with 21 bases lying between them. CDR1 is SEHNR and CDR2 is FQNEAQ in the germline V gene (reference sequence). CDR3 length: 17 residues. CDR3 region: CASSSSPRSGWDNEQFF. CDR3 sequence (DNA): TGTGCCAGCAGCTCATCCCCCCGAAGCGGGTGGGACAATGAGCAGTTCTTC.

The rearrangement uses TRBV28 and TRBJ2-5; TRBD2 is a possible D gene (5 bases). CDR3 length equals 15 residues. V lost 2 bases to trimming and J lost 1 base, with 11 bases between them. CDR1 is MDHEN and CDR2 is SYDVKM in the germline V gene. The CDR3 DNA sequence: TGTGCCAGCAGTTTACCGGGGTCGATCCAAGAGACCCAGTACTTC. Its protein is CASSLPGSIQETQYF.

In DNA, the CDR3 is TGTGCCAGCAGTGAATTCGGTCCGAACACTGAAGCTTTCTTT. It specifies CASSEFGPNTEAFF. The chain employs TRBV25-1 and TRBJ1-1; no definite D call. This CDR3 has 14 residues. CDR1 MGHDK and CDR2 SYGVNS come from the germline V gene. The ends were cut back, 1 base at V and 1 base at J, with 7 bases in the middle. Full variable domain (outside the CDR3, taken from reference TRBV25-1 and TRBJ1-1): EADIYQTPRYLVIGTGKKITLECSQTMGHDKMYWYQQDPGMELHLIHYSYGVNSTEKGDLSSESTVSRIRTEHFPLTLESARPSHTSQYLCASSEFGPNTEAFFGQGTRLTVV.

V usage is TRBV7-2 and J usage is TRBJ2-4, with 9 bases matching TRBD1. Germline V gene sequence: CDR1 SGHTA, CDR2 FQGNSA. V trimming: 4 bases; J trimming: 2 bases; junction bases outside the gene matches: 6. The CDR3 covers 16 residues. The CDR3 DNA reads as TGTGCCAGCAGCTCACCGGGACAGGGCTCCAAAAACATTCAGTACTTC. Its protein is CASSSPGQGSKNIQYF.

V gene TRBV27 combines with J gene TRBJ2-3; TRBD1 matches at 10 bases. Per the germline V gene, CDR1 is MNHEY and CDR2 is SMNVEV (reference sequence). This CDR3 comprises 14 residues. V lost 8 bases, J lost 1 base, and 3 bases stayed unmatched. The CDR3 is CASGQGVGTDTQYF. The DNA of the CDR3 is TGTGCCAGCGGACAGGGGGTTGGCACAGATACGCAGTATTTT.

This clone was seen only a few times. The rearrangement uses TRBV15 and TRBJ2-3; the D gene is possibly TRBD2 (5 bases). V was clipped by 0 bases and J by 6 bases, with 25 bases between them. This CDR3 comprises 19 residues. Germline CDR1 is LNHNV and CDR2 is YYDKDF (reference sequence). CDR3: CATSREPLGRADRMDTQYF. The DNA of the CDR3 is TGTGCCACCAGCAGAGAGCCCCTCGGGCGGGCGGACCGCATGGATACGCAGTATTTT.

The chain couples TRBV10-1 to TRBJ2-3; D remains ambiguous. V was cut by 3 bases and J by 0 bases, with 10 bases left in between. This CDR3 has 15 amino acids. CDR1 and CDR2 (germline): WNHNN, SYGVQD (reference sequence). CDR3 nucleotide sequence: TGCGCCAGCAGTGACATACATCTTAGCACAGATACGCAGTATTTT. Translation gives CASSDIHLSTDTQYF.

The chain combines TRBV12-5 with TRBJ2-1, with D unclear. The CDR3 length is 13 residues. Germline V lookup: CDR1 LGHNT, CDR2 FRNRAP. V was trimmed by 6 bases and J by 1 base, leaving 7 bases between them. The CDR3 DNA is TGTGCTAGTGGCCTCGTGTCCTACAATGAGCAGTTCTTC. Protein product: CASGLVSYNEQFF.

The chain couples TRBV4-2 to TRBJ2-3, with D possibly matching TRBD2 (6 bases). The ends were cut back, 5 bases at V and 4 bases at J, with 19 bases in the middle. The CDR3 length is 16 residues. Germline V gene lookup returns CDR1 LGHNA and CDR2 YNFKEQ. The CDR3 loop reads CASSFRLDIGADTQYF. The CDR3 DNA sequence: TGTGCCAGCAGCTTCCGACTAGACATAGGCGCAGATACGCAGTATTTT.